This TCR beta chain was retrieved from a study of shared clonotypes between healthy human individuals (dated by TCRdb to 2018 to 2020). With respect to the entire study: A few men and a couple of women, aged 18 to 49 years, made up the cohort. For each donor, CD4 naive and CD4 memory were each run on three plates, CD8 naive on two plates, and CD8 memory on one plate. To estimate repertoire size and how much clonotypes are shared between individuals, the study performed deep sequencing of blood TCR repertoires from five healthy adults. Different laboratories and diverse techniques were used to prepare libraries and sequence TCR repertoires, to increase sequencing depth and limit assay-specific biases. Leukapheresis yielded between about 0.85 and 9.5 billion PBMCs per donor. Beyond this particular receptor, the publication reports: Based on pairwise subsampling, the degree of clonotype sharing among donors was expected to be affected by sequencing depth. Approximately 5% of naive CD4, 3% to 4% of naive CD8, around 2.3% of memory CD4, and about 0.4% of memory CD8 clonotypes were shared across several donors. The small number of donors limited the genetic and exposure-history diversity represented. Incomplete sequencing was indicated by rarefaction of sorted-subset datasets, despite the large sequencing depth. Higher generation probabilities were observed for clonotypes shared by all four sorted-subset donors than for non-shared clonotypes. Sampling was restricted to blood, and TCR repertoires in tissue are likely to differ from TCR repertoires in blood. Estimated clonotype richness was generally larger for naive than for memory subsets.

Healthy HIV-negative adults with no recently reported acute infections or vaccinations were included as donors. Only Caucasian adults living in Nashville, Tennessee, USA were represented among the donors. CD4+ T cells were enriched by magnetic negative selection, after which naive cells were positively selected on CD45RA and the negative fraction was taken as the memory subset. After blood collection by leukapheresis, PBMCs were isolated using Ficoll-Histopaque density gradient centrifugation and then cryopreserved in the vapor phase of liquid nitrogen. Analytical flow cytometry was used to check the purity and quantity of each magnetically sorted T cell population. Genomic DNA was isolated from each sorted fraction and quantified by UV absorbance on a Nanodrop 2000c. Worth noting for this clone: Its antigen remains undetermined. Base qualities are missing; no much larger clone stands one base away.

Using the deep immunoSEQ assay, multiplex PCR amplified TCR CDR3 regions from genomic DNA. For each cell subset, the extracted genomic DNA was distributed evenly across all wells of several immunoSEQ 96-well plates, and each plate served as one replicate. For sorted subsets, around 200 ng genomic DNA, equal to about 30,000 T cell genomes, was loaded into each replicate PCR. Purified libraries were quantified with a Qubit 3.0 fluorometer, sized on a Bioanalyzer 2100, and re-quantified with the KAPA Library Quantification kit. Each immunoSEQ 96-well plate was sequenced on its own single-read 150-cycle Illumina NextSeq 550 flow cell. The authors' pipeline ran thus. Because the immunoSEQ output included only junctional sequences and no quality scores, the filtering could not be the same as the filtering used for full-length reads. Sequences were annotated with PyIR, a Python wrapper for IgBLAST v1.9, using IMGT germline references to assign V/J genes and CDR3. Reads were filtered out if the reads had weak V/J assignments (E-value above 1e-6), no CDR3, stop codons, out-of-frame junctions, or ambiguous translated residues. V3J clonotypes were defined as sequences sharing the same inferred V gene, J gene, and CDR3 amino acid sequence. Percentage overlap between repertoires was calculated by dividing the number of shared unique clonotypes by the size of the smaller repertoire. Three approaches were used to assess repertoire richness: RTK rarefaction, the Chao1 estimator, and Recon v2.1 estimates of unobserved clonotypes. OLGA was used to compute generation probabilities for all TCRbeta clonotypes that the gDNA method yielded from a handful of donors. TCRdb carries this immuneACCESS record with in-frame sequences only. Its versions omit some clonotypes, under half of them owing to an unresolved V gene in the studies checked, with the rest unexplained. The V and J calls and the clone size are those of that table, but D and trimming were determined from the DNA. The sample table holds under 1,100,000 clones, of which about 80% were seen once. The ten largest clones take up 0.6% to 0.7% of the sample.

The junction carries 17 bases between V and J, which are trimmed by 5 bases and 12 bases respectively. CDR1 MNHEY and CDR2 SVGAGI were looked up in the germline V gene. The CDR3, cysteine through phenylalanine, is 12 amino acids long. The only DNA kept is the CDR3, 36 bases in frame from the first base. The chain is made from TRBV6-5 and TRBJ2-7; the D region is possibly TRBD1 or TRBD2, each matching across 5 bases. What was sequenced was memory CD4+ T cells from PBMCs. Read against the paper, the sample's cell subset or site label means: CD45RA-negative fraction. The sequence was collected from a man between 18 and 35 years old in good health. Some clones in this sample may be carry-over from other donors' samples. The DNA reads TGTGCCAGCAGTCATACCGGGACCGCCGCGTACTTC. Its translation is CASSHTGTAAYF.